This T cell receptor beta chain comes out of a study of blood T cell repertoires in COVID-19. At the level of the study: Samples taken during acute and convalescent COVID-19 were collected in the United States, Italy and Spain. In each case, the material was cDNA or gDNA derived from T cells, B-cell-depleted T cells, or PBMCs.

Germline V CDR1 and CDR2: MNHEY, SVGAGI. This CDR3 is built from 13 residues. V lost 8 bases to trimming and J lost 0 bases, with 11 bases between them. In the original analysis: It was from reference gene primer amplification that nucleated cell counts were estimated. This table comes from immunoSEQ multiplex PCR, and its TCRdb copy is limited to in-frame clones, with some not included. That table gives V, J and clone size, and the DNA gave D and trimming. The repertoire holds 100,000 to 110,000 clones, around four fifths seen once, with roughly 13% in the top ten. The sequence was obtained from a man aged 45 to 65 with active or convalescent COVID-19. The chain has TRBV6-5 and TRBJ2-7; the D gene is possibly TRBD2 (6 bases). The sample comprised peripheral blood. The DNA of the CDR3 is TGTGCCAGCCGGGGGAGGATCTCCTACGAGCAGTACTTC. Translation gives CASRGRISYEQYF.